A selection of T cell receptor beta chains follows, all from one sample in a study of blood T cell repertoires in COVID-19. TCRdb's copy holds only in-frame clones and misses some; the assay was immunoSEQ multiplex PCR. The sample comprises about 98,000 clones, 75% to 85% of which are singletons, and around a quarter rests with the top ten. The specimen was peripheral blood. These receptor sequences come from a man aged 65 to 79 with acute or convalescent COVID-19. The CDR3 runs from the conserved cysteine through the conserved F or W. A D gene is named only where the DNA matches it firmly. A clone size is listed for some rows: how often the clone was seen (once, few, many), or a class if it is expanded.

j_call,d_call,clone_size,v_call,cdr3_aa,cdr3_nt
TRBJ2-7,-,-,TRBV19,CASSSPGTVSYEQYF,TGTGCCAGTAGTAGCCCCGGGACTGTGTCCTACGAGCAGTACTTC
TRBJ2-1,-,-,TRBV4-1,CASSQETSPYNEQFF,TGCGCCAGCAGCCAAGAAACTAGCCCTTACAATGAGCAGTTCTTC
TRBJ2-7,TRBD1,-,TRBV19,CASSIVQGSYEQYF,TGTGCCAGTAGTATAGTACAGGGGAGCTACGAGCAGTACTTC
TRBJ1-6,TRBD1,-,TRBV10-3,CAISGGTDNSPLHF,TGTGCCATCAGTGGGGGGACAGATAATTCACCCCTCCACTTT
TRBJ2-6,-,-,TRBV6-4,CASSDLQSSGANVLTF,TGTGCCAGCAGTGACTTACAGAGCTCTGGGGCCAACGTCCTGACTTTC
TRBJ1-5,TRBD1,few,TRBV7-2,CASSRDRGSVQHF,TGTGCCAGCAGTCGGGACAGGGGATCGGTGCAGCATTTT
TRBJ1-2,-,-,TRBV9,CASSLTGGTYGYTF,TGTGCCAGCAGCTTAACAGGAGGGACCTATGGCTACACCTTC
TRBJ1-4,TRBD1,-,TRBV5-5,CASSLGVGQGLGKLFF,TGTGCCAGCAGCTTGGGCGTGGGACAGGGGTTAGGAAAACTGTTTTTT
TRBJ1-1,TRBD1,-,TRBV3-1/TRBV3-2,CASSLQPGQGRNTEAFF,TGTGCCAGCAGCCTTCAGCCGGGACAGGGGCGGAACACTGAAGCTTTCTTT
TRBJ2-5,-,few,TRBV28,CASSSPLGPQETQYF,TGTGCCAGCAGTTCCCCTTTGGGCCCTCAAGAGACCCAGTACTTC
TRBJ2-7,TRBD2,-,TRBV7-2,CASSLSPSGSYEQYF,TGTGCCAGCAGCTTATCTCCTAGCGGGTCCTACGAGCAGTACTTC
TRBJ1-5,TRBD1,-,TRBV19,CASNTGEIQPQHF,TGTGCCAGTAACACAGGGGAAATTCAGCCCCAGCATTTT
TRBJ2-3,TRBD2,-,TRBV18,CASSRAGAGDTQYF,TGTGCCAGCTCACGAGCGGGGGCTGGAGATACGCAGTATTTT
TRBJ1-1,-,-,TRBV29-1,CSVLKGGENTEAFF,TGCAGCGTTCTAAAAGGTGGAGAGAACACTGAAGCTTTCTTT
TRBJ2-3,TRBD1,few,TRBV9,CASSPRQGPSQDTQYF,TGTGCCAGCAGCCCCAGACAGGGTCCCTCTCAAGATACGCAGTATTTT
TRBJ1-3,-,-,TRBV29-1,CSVEIPRGGPGNTIYF,TGCAGCGTTGAAATCCCGAGGGGGGGGCCTGGAAACACCATATATTTT
TRBJ2-1,-,-,TRBV6-5,CASSRQPPAVFEQFF,TGTGCCAGCAGTCGACAGCCACCGGCCGTCTTTGAGCAGTTCTTC
TRBJ2-3,TRBD2,-,TRBV2,CASSGTSSTDTQYF,TGTGCCAGCAGTGGGACTAGCTCCACAGATACGCAGTATTTT
TRBJ1-4,TRBD1,-,TRBV19,CASSPDRGTLTVEKLFF,TGTGCCAGTAGTCCGGACAGGGGGACCCTAACCGTTGAAAAACTGTTTTTT
TRBJ2-5,-,-,TRBV19,CASSIDPGSQETQYF,TGTGCCAGTAGTATAGATCCTGGCAGCCAAGAGACCCAGTACTTC
TRBJ2-7,TRBD2,-,TRBV29-1,CSVGGAGGYEQYF,TGCAGCGTTGGCGGAGCGGGAGGGTACGAGCAGTACTTC
TRBJ2-1,-,-,TRBV18,CASSPGRTILSYNEQFF,TGTGCCAGCTCACCGGGGCGGACTATCCTCTCCTACAATGAGCAGTTCTTC
TRBJ2-2,TRBD1,once,TRBV10-3,CAISVQGSGELFF,TGTGCCATCAGTGTACAGGGGTCCGGGGAGCTGTTTTTT
TRBJ1-5,-,-,TRBV3-1/TRBV3-2,CASSRNRVQPQHF,TGTGCCAGCAGCCGCAACAGGGTACAGCCCCAGCATTTT
TRBJ2-7,-,few,TRBV28,CASRAGTVSYEQYF,TGTGCCAGCAGGGCGGGGACAGTAAGCTACGAGCAGTACTTC
TRBJ2-1,TRBD2,-,TRBV6-2/TRBV6-3,CASSYRPARLAGDNEQFF,TGTGCCAGCAGTTATAGACCAGCACGACTAGCGGGGGACAATGAGCAGTTCTTC
TRBJ2-7,-,-,TRBV14,CASSQGASSEQYF,TGTGCCAGCAGCCAAGGGGCTAGCAGCGAGCAGTACTTC
TRBJ2-5,TRBD1,-,TRBV12-3/TRBV12-4,CASSRTGGSQYF,TGTGCCAGCAGCCGGACAGGTGGGAGCCAGTACTTC
TRBJ2-2,TRBD1,-,TRBV9,CASSVVGTGGTGELFF,TGTGCCAGCAGCGTAGTTGGGACAGGGGGTACCGGGGAGCTGTTTTTT
TRBJ1-6,-,many,TRBV27,CASSLSPRGSGSPLHF,TGTGCCAGCAGTTTATCCCCCCGGGGTTCGGGGTCACCCCTCCACTTT
TRBJ2-3,TRBD2,-,TRBV6-5,CASIGSGGDADTQYF,TGTGCCAGCATCGGAAGCGGGGGGGACGCAGATACGCAGTATTTT
TRBJ1-1,TRBD1,-,TRBV10-3,CAISGQGRATEAFF,TGTGCCATCAGTGGACAGGGGAGAGCTACTGAAGCTTTCTTT
TRBJ1-5,-,-,TRBV6-2/TRBV6-3,CASSHQVSNQPQHF,TGTGCCAGCAGCCATCAGGTTAGCAATCAGCCCCAGCATTTT
TRBJ1-6,TRBD1,-,TRBV10-3,CAIRPRGQENSPLHF,TGTGCCATCAGGCCCAGGGGGCAGGAAAATTCACCCCTCCACTTT
TRBJ1-1,-,-,TRBV18,CASSPYKGRYTEAFF,TGTGCCAGCTCGCCCTATAAGGGGCGTTACACTGAAGCTTTCTTT
TRBJ2-1,-,-,TRBV11-3,CASSSDNEQFF,TGTGCCAGCAGCTCCGACAATGAGCAGTTCTTC
TRBJ1-1,-,-,TRBV24-1,CATSWQGSNTEAFF,TGTGCCACCAGTTGGCAGGGATCGAACACTGAAGCTTTCTTT
TRBJ1-5,TRBD1,many,TRBV6-5,CASSPPDRGLQPQHF,TGTGCCAGCAGCCCCCCTGACAGGGGTTTACAGCCCCAGCATTTT
TRBJ2-3,TRBD2,few,TRBV19,CASSHLSGNADTQYF,TGTGCCAGTAGTCACCTTAGCGGGAATGCAGATACGCAGTATTTT
TRBJ2-1,TRBD2,-,TRBV7-3,CASSLLAGSYNEQFF,TGTGCCAGCAGCTTACTAGCGGGCTCCTACAATGAGCAGTTCTTC
TRBJ1-5,-,-,TRBV2,CASSEIQSGTGRLSNQPQHF,TGTGCCAGCAGTGAAATTCAGTCCGGGACTGGGAGGCTTAGCAATCAGCCCCAGCATTTT
TRBJ2-1,TRBD1,-,TRBV19,CASKRDSLFNEQFF,TGTGCCAGTAAAAGGGACAGCCTCTTCAATGAGCAGTTCTTC
TRBJ2-1,TRBD2,once,TRBV7-8,CASSLPASGAYNEQFF,TGTGCCAGCAGCTTACCAGCTAGCGGCGCTTACAATGAGCAGTTCTTC
TRBJ2-1,TRBD2,-,TRBV4-2,CASSQDGTSGNEQFF,TGTGCCAGCAGCCAAGACGGGACTAGCGGCAATGAGCAGTTCTTC
TRBJ1-2,-,once,TRBV6-6,CASTDSNYGYTF,TGTGCCAGCACCGACAGTAACTATGGCTACACCTTC
TRBJ1-4,-,-,TRBV28,CASRTGNEKLFF,TGTGCCAGCAGGACGGGGAATGAAAAACTGTTTTTT
TRBJ1-1,-,-,TRBV19,CASSPAGSRPNTEAFF,TGTGCCAGTAGTCCCGCGGGGTCCAGACCGAACACTGAAGCTTTCTTT
TRBJ1-5,TRBD1,once,TRBV6-6,CASIRQGGGNQPQHF,TGTGCCAGCATCCGACAGGGCGGGGGCAATCAGCCCCAGCATTTT
TRBJ2-3,TRBD2,-,TRBV7-8,CASSRTSADTQYF,TGTGCCAGCAGCCGGACTAGCGCCGATACGCAGTATTTT
TRBJ2-1,-,once,TRBV7-2,CASSLMGPYNEQFF,TGTGCCAGCAGCTTAATGGGCCCCTACAATGAGCAGTTCTTC